The clone carrying this TCR beta chain appeared a few times. TCRdb's table, derived via immunoSEQ multiplex PCR, lists solely in-frame clones and lacks some. The table lists 700,000 or so clones, approximately 85% of them singletons. Germline V gives CDR1 GTSNPN, CDR2 SVGIG (reference sequence). Trimming left V 3 bases short and J 8 bases short, with 22 bases between. This CDR3 comprises 15 residues. This specimen comes from a study of shared T cell receptors in the human thymus. This sample also belongs to another study, concerning human thymus T cells.

The chain uses TRBV30 and TRBJ1-2; D call uncertain. Sequencing used thymocytes. The receptor comes from a girl under three years old with a congenital heart defect. This chain's CDR3 is CAWSINVPPEWGYTF. The CDR3 DNA is TGTGCCTGGAGCATAAATGTCCCCCCGGAGTGGGGCTACACCTTC.